The 23 T cell receptor beta chains below come from one sample, sequenced in a study of PD-L1 blockade in urothelial cancer. The time point was: peripheral blood 6 weeks after treatment start. The assay was immunoSEQ multiplex PCR, and TCRdb's table has in-frame clones only and misses some. The sample carries tens of thousands of clones, around nine tenths recorded once. The source material was PBMCs, sampled around atezolizumab (anti-PD-L1) treatment. The receptors here all came from a man aged 55 to 70 with urothelial cancer.

This rearrangement joins TRBV5-1 to TRBJ2-7; tentative D call: TRBD1 (5 bases). Germline V lookup: CDR1 SGHRS, CDR2 YFSETQ. V dropped 0 bases and J dropped 4 bases, with 11 bases sitting between them. CDR3 length: 14 amino acids. For the CDR3, the DNA is TGCGCCAGCAGCTTGGGTCCAGGGTCATACGAGCAGTACTTC. Its protein is CASSLGPGSYEQYF.

Of note for this clone: In the same sample, other DNA sequences code for this CDR3. J is TRBJ1-1 and V is TRBV7-2; perhaps TRBD1 as D (6 bases). The CDR3 covers 15 residues. CDR1 SGHTA and CDR2 FQGNSA come from the germline V gene. Deletions cut 5 bases from V and 0 bases from J, with 13 bases between. The CDR3 spells CASSPRQGLNTEAFF. The CDR3 nucleotides are TGTGCCAGCAGCCCTAGGCAGGGGCTGAACACTGAAGCTTTCTTT.

The rearrangement joins TRBV6-4 to TRBJ1-1; D ambiguous. Trimming pared 0 bases from V and 1 base from J, leaving 6 bases between. The CDR3 runs to 14 residues. CDR1 is MRHNA, CDR2 SNTAGT, per germline. This CDR3 is CASSDSNKNTEAFF. DNA of the CDR3: TGTGCCAGCAGTGACTCGAACAAGAACACTGAAGCTTTCTTT.

This rearrangement joins TRBV7-2 to TRBJ2-7; a weak D match, TRBD2 (6 bases). The CDR3 runs to 15 residues. The ends were cut back, 4 bases at V and 2 bases at J, with 15 bases in the middle. CDR1 and CDR2 (germline): SGHTA, FQGNSA. In nucleotides, the CDR3 is TGTGCCAGCAGCTCCGGAGGGGACTTTCCCTACGAGCAGTACTTC. Its protein product is CASSSGGDFPYEQYF.

V is TRBV7-9 and J is TRBJ1-5, with TRBD1 matching over 8 bases. Germline V CDR1 and CDR2: SEHNR, FQNEAQ (reference sequence). V dropped 4 bases and J dropped 11; count of bases not matched to a gene: 10. CDR3 length: 14 residues. The CDR3 coding sequence is TGTGCCAGCAGCTCGCGACAGGGGATCATGACCCAGCATTTT. Translation gives CASSSRQGIMTQHF.

The chain carries TRBV19 and TRBJ2-1; maybe TRBD2 (5 bases). From germline, CDR1 is LNHDA and CDR2 SQIVND (reference sequence). CDR3 length: 16 amino acids. The ends were cut back, 5 bases at V and 0 bases at J, with 14 bases in the middle. The DNA of the CDR3 is TGTGCCAGTAGTTCCAAACTCGGACTCTCCTACAATGAGCAGTTCTTC. Encoded protein: CASSSKLGLSYNEQFF.

The CDR3 region is CASSRREGNEQFF. The CDR3 DNA is TGTGCCAGCAGTCGCCGGGAAGGCAATGAGCAGTTCTTC. The chain employs TRBV6-5 and TRBJ2-1, with D maybe TRBD2 (5 bases). The germline V and J ends were trimmed by 5 bases and 6 bases, with 11 bases remaining between them. Germline V gene data show CDR1 as MNHEY and CDR2 as SVGAGI. The CDR3 extends over 13 amino acids.

This chain connects TRBV7-9 to TRBJ1-5; D gene unclear. Germline values: CDR1 SEHNR, CDR2 FQNEAQ (reference sequence). The CDR3 contains 15 residues. V was pared by 0 bases and J by 4 bases, with 10 bases between. CDR3 in DNA: TGTGCCAGCAGCTTAGCCGGGGATAGTAATCAGCCCCAGCATTTT. Its protein product is CASSLAGDSNQPQHF.

The rearrangement joins TRBV19 to TRBJ2-7, with D perhaps TRBD1 (6 bases). The CDR3 has 17 residues. The V gene's germline CDR1 is LNHDA and CDR2 SQIVND (reference sequence). The V and J ends lost 6 bases and 3 bases respectively, with 24 bases between them. In DNA form, the CDR3 reads TGTGCCAGTAGCCATCCCCCGGACAGCGTCTCCGGCTACGAGCAGTACTTC. It encodes CASSHPPDSVSGYEQYF. Looking up the rest from reference TRBV19 and TRBJ2-7 gives the full variable domain: DGGITQSPKYLFRKEGQNVTLSCEQNLNHDAMYWYRQDPGQGLRLIYYSQIVNDFQKGDIAEGYSVSREKKESFPLTVTSAQKNPTAFYLCASSHPPDSVSGYEQYFGPGTRLTVT.

The chain couples TRBV5-5 to TRBJ2-3; 13 bases map to TRBD2. Germline V gene lookup returns CDR1 SGHKS and CDR2 YYEKEE (reference sequence). This CDR3 is built from 17 residues. V trimming: 5 bases; J trimming: 0 bases; junction bases outside the gene matches: 6. The CDR3 sequence: CASRSGTSGASTDTQYF. The CDR3 DNA is TGTGCCAGCAGATCTGGGACTAGCGGGGCTAGCACAGATACGCAGTATTTT.

V gene TRBV19 combines with J gene TRBJ2-6; D is possibly TRBD1 (6 bases). The CDR3 is 15 residues long. Germline-derived CDR1 and CDR2 are LNHDA and SQIVND (reference sequence). Deletions cut 11 bases from V and 0 bases from J, with 14 bases between. CDR3 DNA: TGTGCCTCCACAGGGATTAACTCTGGGGCCAACGTCCTGACTTTC. It encodes CASTGINSGANVLTF.

This chain uses TRBV9 with TRBJ2-3; 8 nucleotides match TRBD1. From germline, CDR1 is SGDLS and CDR2 YYNGEE. The CDR3 is made up of 16 amino acids. The trim removed 0 bases at V and 3 bases at J, leaving 6 bases unmatched. CDR3 sequence: CASSVDGRGLTDTQYF. The CDR3, as DNA: TGTGCCAGCAGCGTAGATGGCAGGGGGCTTACAGATACGCAGTATTTT.

The chain uses TRBV9 and TRBJ1-3; TRBD1 matches at 9 bases. In germline, CDR1 is SGDLS, CDR2 YYNGEE. Unmatched junction bases numbered 11, after V lost 3 bases and J lost 4 bases. The CDR3 sequence is 17 residues long. CDR3 sequence reads: CASSATTHRGQGNTIYF. Here the CDR3 DNA reads TGTGCCAGCAGCGCAACAACTCACAGGGGGCAAGGAAACACCATATATTTT.

The chain couples TRBV5-4 to TRBJ2-7, with TRBD1 matching over 11 bases. CDR1 SGHNT and CDR2 YYREEE come from the germline V gene (reference sequence). V shed 4 bases and J 2 bases; nucleotides not matched to a gene: 2. The CDR3 is 14 amino acids. This chain's CDR3 is CASSTGQGAYEQYF. The CDR3 nucleotides read TGTGCCAGCAGCACGGGACAGGGGGCCTACGAGCAGTACTTC. The variable domain in full, completed from reference TRBV5-4 and TRBJ2-7, reads ETGVTQSPTHLIKTRGQQVTLRCSSQSGHNTVSWYQQALGQGPQFIFQYYREEENGRGNFPPRFSGLQFPNYSSELNVNALELDDSALYLCASSTGQGAYEQYFGPGTRLTVT.

This clone came up once. The chain uses TRBV14 and TRBJ2-6; 12 bases line up with TRBD1. This CDR3 has 19 residues. Trimming cost V 3 bases and J 2 bases; bases outside gene matches: 8. Germline values: CDR1 SGHDN, CDR2 FVKESK. CDR3 protein: CASSQPKGQGAAGANVLTF. The CDR3 DNA reads TGTGCCAGCAGCCAGCCAAAGGGACAGGGGGCGGCTGGGGCCAACGTCCTGACTTTC.

The genes are TRBV2 and TRBJ1-5; D is perhaps TRBD1 (6 bases). CDR1 and CDR2 from the germline V gene are SNHLY and FYNNEI. Trimming shortened V by 4 bases and J by 11 bases, and 12 bases separated the two germline ends. The CDR3 extends over 12 amino acids. In DNA form, the CDR3 reads TGTGCCAGCAGTGTTACAGGGCGGACCCAGCATTTT. It codes for CASSVTGRTQHF.

The chain uses TRBV6-6 and TRBJ2-3, with 8 positions matching TRBD2. The CDR3 runs 16 residues. CDR1 and CDR2 (germline): MNHNY, SVGAGI (reference sequence). V shed 7 bases and J 7 bases; nucleotides not matched to a gene: 16. CDR3 loop: CASTKEMRGAPYTQYF. In DNA, the CDR3 is TGTGCCAGCACAAAGGAGATGCGGGGGGCTCCTTATACGCAGTATTTT.

This chain links TRBV11-3 with TRBJ2-1; 7 positions match TRBD2. The junction had 12 bases not matched to a gene; V was cut back by 3 bases and J by 4 bases. Germline V lookup: CDR1 SGHNT, CDR2 YENEEA. CDR3 length: 17 amino acids. CDR3 in amino acids: CASSFRSAGRPYNEQFF. The CDR3, as DNA: TGTGCCAGCAGCTTCCGGTCAGCGGGAAGACCTTACAATGAGCAGTTCTTC.

This rearrangement joins TRBV14 to TRBJ2-7; 10 bases are shared with TRBD1. From germline, CDR1 is SGHDN and CDR2 FVKESK. The J segment lost 2 bases and the V segment lost 4 bases, leaving 2 bases of the junction unmatched. The CDR3 length is 14 residues. CDR3 DNA: TGTGCCAGCAGCCGGGGACAGGGGCCCTACGAGCAGTACTTC. This encodes CASSRGQGPYEQYF.

This sequence joins TRBV7-8 and TRBJ1-2; perhaps TRBD1 as D (6 bases). CDR3 size: 16 residues. V was clipped by 1 base and J by 4 bases, with 16 bases between them. Germline assignment: CDR1 SGHVS and CDR2 FQNEAQ. The CDR3 DNA is TGTGCCAGCAGCTTAGAGGGGTTGGGGGGGCTCTATGGCTACACCTTC. Protein product: CASSLEGLGGLYGYTF.

J is TRBJ2-7 and V is TRBV6-6; D gene uncertain. The length of the CDR3 is 11 residues. Germline loops: CDR1 MNHNY, CDR2 SVGAGI (reference sequence). Trimming removed 5 bases at V and 6 bases at J, with 8 bases between. For the CDR3, the DNA is TGTGCCAGCAGTGCCTTTAGCGAGCAGTACTTC. Protein sequence: CASSAFSEQYF.

The chain employs TRBV28 and TRBJ2-5; a weak D match, TRBD2 (6 bases). Deletions cut 8 bases from V and 5 bases from J, with 12 bases between. Germline CDR1 and CDR2: MDHEN and SYDVKM. The CDR3 is 12 amino acids. In nucleotides, the CDR3 is TGTGCCAGCGGCCGGGAGATGGAGACCCAGTACTTC. Encoded protein: CASGREMETQYF.

The chain has TRBV5-1 and TRBJ1-6; weak D call: TRBD1 (6 bases). The CDR3 runs 14 residues. V was shortened by 0 bases and J by 5 bases, with 6 bases between the two germline ends. Germline V CDR1 and CDR2: SGHRS, YFSETQ. CDR3 bases: TGCGCCAGCAGCTTGGCAGGGGATAATTCACCCCTCCACTTT. Translation gives CASSLAGDNSPLHF.